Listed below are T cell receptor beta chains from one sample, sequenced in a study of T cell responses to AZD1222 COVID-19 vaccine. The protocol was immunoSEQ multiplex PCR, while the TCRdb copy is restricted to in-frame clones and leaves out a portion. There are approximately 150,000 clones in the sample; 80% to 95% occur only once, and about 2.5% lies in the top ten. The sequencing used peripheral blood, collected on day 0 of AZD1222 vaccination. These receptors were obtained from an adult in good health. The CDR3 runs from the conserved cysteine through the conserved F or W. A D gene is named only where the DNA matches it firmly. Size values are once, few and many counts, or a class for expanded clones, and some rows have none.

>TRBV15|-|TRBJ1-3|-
CATSRGVGIRSSGNTIYF
TGTGCCACCAGCAGAGGGGTCGGGATCCGGAGCTCTGGAAACACCATATATTTT
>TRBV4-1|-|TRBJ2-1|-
CASSQLPVGVNNEQFF
TGCGCCAGCAGCCAGCTCCCAGTGGGTGTGAACAATGAGCAGTTCTTC
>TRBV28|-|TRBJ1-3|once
CASSLGTPLGGNTIYF
TGTGCCAGCAGTCTCGGGACCCCACTAGGGGGAAACACCATATATTTT
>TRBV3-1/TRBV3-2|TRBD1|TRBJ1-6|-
CASSGTVNSPLHF
TGTGCCAGCAGCGGGACAGTCAATTCACCCCTCCACTTT
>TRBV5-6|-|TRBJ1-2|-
CASSSPAGPQGGYTF
TGTGCCAGCAGCTCCCCCGCCGGTCCTCAAGGTGGCTACACCTTC
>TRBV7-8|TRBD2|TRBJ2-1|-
CASSLLTSGHNEQFF
TGTGCCAGCAGCTTACTGACTAGCGGCCACAATGAGCAGTTCTTC
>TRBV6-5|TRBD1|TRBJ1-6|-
CASSRTGGYRALHF
TGTGCCAGCAGCCGTACAGGGGGCTACCGGGCCCTCCACTTT
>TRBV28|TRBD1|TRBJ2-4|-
CASSAGQGFGIQYF
TGTGCCAGCAGCGCGGGACAGGGGTTCGGCATTCAGTACTTC
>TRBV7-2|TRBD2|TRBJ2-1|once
CASSLGSSGGARHNEQFF
TGTGCCAGCAGCTTGGGTTCTAGCGGGGGGGCTCGGCACAATGAGCAGTTCTTC
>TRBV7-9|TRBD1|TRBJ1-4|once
CASSSRTGVGEKLFF
TGTGCCAGCAGCTCTCGGACAGGGGTCGGTGAAAAACTGTTTTTT
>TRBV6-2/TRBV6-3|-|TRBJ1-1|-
CASSWSYGTEAFF
TGTGCCAGCAGTTGGAGCTATGGCACTGAAGCTTTCTTT
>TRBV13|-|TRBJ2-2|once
CASSLGPGAAGELFF
TGTGCCAGCAGCTTAGGTCCCGGGGCTGCCGGGGAGCTGTTTTTT
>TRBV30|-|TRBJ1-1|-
CAWSVLGGRGTEAFF
TGTGCCTGGAGTGTACTGGGAGGGAGGGGCACTGAAGCTTTCTTT
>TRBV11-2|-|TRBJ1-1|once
CASSSLRGNTEAFF
TGTGCCAGCAGCTCCCTGAGGGGGAACACTGAAGCTTTCTTT
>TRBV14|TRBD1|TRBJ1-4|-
CASSQVYRGSEKLFF
TGTGCCAGCAGCCAAGTTTACAGGGGAAGTGAAAAACTGTTTTTT
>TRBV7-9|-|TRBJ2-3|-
CASSPTGGTDTQYF
TGTGCCAGCAGCCCCACCGGTGGCACAGATACGCAGTATTTT
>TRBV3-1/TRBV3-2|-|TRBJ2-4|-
CASSQLLAKNIQYF
TGTGCCAGCAGCCAACTCCTAGCCAAAAACATTCAGTACTTC
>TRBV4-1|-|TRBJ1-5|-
CASSQTGKGNQPQHF
TGCGCCAGCAGCCAAACAGGGAAGGGCAATCAGCCCCAGCATTTT
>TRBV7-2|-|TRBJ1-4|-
CASSLNWVGKLFF
TGTGCCAGCAGCTTAAATTGGGTTGGAAAACTGTTTTTT
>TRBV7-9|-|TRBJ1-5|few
CASSQDSQPQHF
TGTGCCAGCAGCCAAGACAGCCAGCCCCAGCATTTT